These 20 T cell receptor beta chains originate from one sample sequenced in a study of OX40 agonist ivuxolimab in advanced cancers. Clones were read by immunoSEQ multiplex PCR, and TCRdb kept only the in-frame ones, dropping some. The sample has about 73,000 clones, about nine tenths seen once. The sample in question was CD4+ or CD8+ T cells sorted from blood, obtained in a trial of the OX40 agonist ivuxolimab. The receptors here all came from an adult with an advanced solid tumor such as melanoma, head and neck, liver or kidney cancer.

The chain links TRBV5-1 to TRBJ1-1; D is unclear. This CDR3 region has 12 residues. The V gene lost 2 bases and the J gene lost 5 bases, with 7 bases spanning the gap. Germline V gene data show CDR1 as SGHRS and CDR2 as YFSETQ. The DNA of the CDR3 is TGCGCCAGCAGCTTACTGGGGACTGAAGCTTTCTTT. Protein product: CASSLLGTEAFF.

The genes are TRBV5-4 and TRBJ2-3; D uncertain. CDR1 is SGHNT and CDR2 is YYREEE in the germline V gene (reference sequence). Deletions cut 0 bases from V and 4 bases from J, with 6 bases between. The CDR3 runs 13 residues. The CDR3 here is CASSLVGPDTQYF. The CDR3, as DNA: TGTGCCAGCAGCTTGGTTGGTCCAGATACGCAGTATTTT.

The CDR3 here is CASSEVWSNQPQHF. CDR3 nucleotide sequence: TGTGCCAGCAGTGAAGTCTGGAGCAATCAGCCCCAGCATTTT. V gene TRBV2 combines with J gene TRBJ1-5; D is undetermined. Trimming pared 1 base from V and 1 base from J, leaving 5 bases between. The CDR3 totals 14 residues. Germline CDR1 SNHLY, CDR2 FYNNEI.

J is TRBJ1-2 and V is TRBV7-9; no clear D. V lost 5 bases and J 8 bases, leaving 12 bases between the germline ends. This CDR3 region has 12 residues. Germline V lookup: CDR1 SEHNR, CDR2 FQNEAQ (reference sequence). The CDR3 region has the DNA TGTGCCAGCAGCGTCAAACCAGGCGGCTACACCTTC. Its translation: CASSVKPGGYTF.

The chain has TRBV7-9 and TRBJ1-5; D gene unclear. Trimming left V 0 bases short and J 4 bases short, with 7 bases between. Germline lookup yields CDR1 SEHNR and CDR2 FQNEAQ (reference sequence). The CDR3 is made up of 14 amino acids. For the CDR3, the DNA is TGTGCCAGCAGCTTAGCGGACTCTAATCAGCCCCAGCATTTT. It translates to CASSLADSNQPQHF.

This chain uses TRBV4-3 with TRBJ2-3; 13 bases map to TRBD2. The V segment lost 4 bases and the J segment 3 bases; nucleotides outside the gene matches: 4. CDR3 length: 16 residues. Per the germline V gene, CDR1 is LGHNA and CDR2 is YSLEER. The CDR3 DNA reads TGCGCCAGCAGCCGACTAGCGGGGGGATTTACAGATACGCAGTATTTT. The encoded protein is CASSRLAGGFTDTQYF.

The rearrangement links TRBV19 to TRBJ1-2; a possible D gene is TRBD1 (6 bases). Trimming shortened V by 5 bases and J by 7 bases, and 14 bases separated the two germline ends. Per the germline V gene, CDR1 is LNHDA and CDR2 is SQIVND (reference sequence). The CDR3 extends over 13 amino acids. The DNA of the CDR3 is TGTGCCAGTAGTGCCCACAGGGTGGGTGGCTACACCTTC. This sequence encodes CASSAHRVGGYTF.

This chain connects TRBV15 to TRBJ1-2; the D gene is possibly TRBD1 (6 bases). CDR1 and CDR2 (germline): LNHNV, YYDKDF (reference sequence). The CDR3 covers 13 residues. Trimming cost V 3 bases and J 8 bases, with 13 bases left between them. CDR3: CATSSDTGRGYTF. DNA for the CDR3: TGTGCCACCAGCAGTGACACAGGGAGGGGCTACACCTTC. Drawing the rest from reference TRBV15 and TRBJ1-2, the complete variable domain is DAMVIQNPRYQVTQFGKPVTLSCSQTLNHNVMYWYQQKSSQAPKLLFHYYDKDFNNEADTPDNFQSRRPNTSFCFLDIRSPGLGDTAMYLCATSSDTGRGYTFGSGTRLTVV.

CDR3 nucleotides: TGTGCCAGCAGTTTATGGGACAGGGGGACTGGGAAGCAGTTCTTC. This sequence encodes CASSLWDRGTGKQFF. The V gene is TRBV27, the J gene TRBJ2-1; 11 bases align to TRBD1. This CDR3 region has 15 residues. From germline, CDR1 is MNHEY and CDR2 SMNVEV (reference sequence). V was pared by 1 base and J by 11 bases, with 7 bases of the junction left unmatched.

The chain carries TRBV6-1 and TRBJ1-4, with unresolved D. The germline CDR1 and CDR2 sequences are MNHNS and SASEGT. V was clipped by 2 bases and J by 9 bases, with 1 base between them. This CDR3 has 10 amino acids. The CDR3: CASSEKKLFF. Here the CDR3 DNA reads TGTGCCAGCAGTGAAAAAAAACTGTTTTTT.

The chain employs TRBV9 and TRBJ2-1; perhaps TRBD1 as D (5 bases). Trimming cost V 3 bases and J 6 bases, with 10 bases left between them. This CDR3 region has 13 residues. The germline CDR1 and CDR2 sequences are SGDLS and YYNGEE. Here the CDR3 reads CASSGPGSNEQFF. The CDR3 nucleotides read TGTGCCAGCAGCGGGCCAGGGTCCAATGAGCAGTTCTTC.

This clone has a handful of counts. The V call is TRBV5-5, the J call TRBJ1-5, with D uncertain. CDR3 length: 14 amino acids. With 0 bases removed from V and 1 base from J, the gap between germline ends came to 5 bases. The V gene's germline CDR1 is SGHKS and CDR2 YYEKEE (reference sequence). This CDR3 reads CASSLDSSNQPQHF. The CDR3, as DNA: TGTGCCAGCAGCTTGGATAGCAGCAATCAGCCCCAGCATTTT.

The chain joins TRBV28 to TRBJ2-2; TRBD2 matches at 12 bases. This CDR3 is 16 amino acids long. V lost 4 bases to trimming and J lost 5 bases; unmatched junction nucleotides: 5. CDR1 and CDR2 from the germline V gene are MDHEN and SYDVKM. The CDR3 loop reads CASSSTTSGGTGELFF. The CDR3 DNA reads TGTGCCAGCAGTTCCACGACTAGCGGGGGAACCGGGGAGCTGTTTTTT.

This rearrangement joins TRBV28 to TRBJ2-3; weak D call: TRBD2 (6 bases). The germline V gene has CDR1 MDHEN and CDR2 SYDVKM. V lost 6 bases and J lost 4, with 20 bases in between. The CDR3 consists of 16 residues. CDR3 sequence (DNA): TGTGCCAGCAGCTCTCGCGGGGCCTTCGGTTCAGATACGCAGTATTTT. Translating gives CASSSRGAFGSDTQYF. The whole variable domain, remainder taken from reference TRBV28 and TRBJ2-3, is DVKVTQSSRYLVKRTGEKVFLECVQDMDHENMFWYRQDPGLGLRLIYFSYDVKMKEKGDIPEGYSVSREKKERFSLILESASTNQTSMYLCASSSRGAFGSDTQYFGPGTRLTVL.

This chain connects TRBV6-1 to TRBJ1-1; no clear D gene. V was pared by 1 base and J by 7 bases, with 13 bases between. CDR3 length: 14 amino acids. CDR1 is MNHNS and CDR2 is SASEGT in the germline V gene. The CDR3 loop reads CASSEGRRLIEAFF. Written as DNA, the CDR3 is TGTGCCAGCAGTGAAGGGAGACGCCTTATTGAAGCTTTCTTT.

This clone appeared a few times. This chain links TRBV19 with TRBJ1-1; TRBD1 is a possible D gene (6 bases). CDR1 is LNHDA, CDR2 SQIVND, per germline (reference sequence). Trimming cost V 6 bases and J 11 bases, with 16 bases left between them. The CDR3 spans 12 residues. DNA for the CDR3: TGTGCCAGTAGAGGGGGATGGGACGGTGCTTTCTTT. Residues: CASRGGWDGAFF.

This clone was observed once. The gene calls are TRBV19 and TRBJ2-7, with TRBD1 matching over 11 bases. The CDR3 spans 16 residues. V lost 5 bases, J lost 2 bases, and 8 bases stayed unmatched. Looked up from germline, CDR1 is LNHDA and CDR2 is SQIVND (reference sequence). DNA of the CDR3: TGTGCCAGTAGTTCAAGAGGGACAGGGGGAACCTACGAGCAGTACTTC. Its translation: CASSSRGTGGTYEQYF. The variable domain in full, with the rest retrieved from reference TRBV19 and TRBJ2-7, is DGGITQSPKYLFRKEGQNVTLSCEQNLNHDAMYWYRQDPGQGLRLIYYSQIVNDFQKGDIAEGYSVSREKKESFPLTVTSAQKNPTAFYLCASSSRGTGGTYEQYFGPGTRLTVT.

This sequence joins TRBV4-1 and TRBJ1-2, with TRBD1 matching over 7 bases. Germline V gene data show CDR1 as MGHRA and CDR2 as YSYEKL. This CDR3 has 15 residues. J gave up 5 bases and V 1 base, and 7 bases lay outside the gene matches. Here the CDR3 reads CASSQGEGTVYGYTF. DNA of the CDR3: TGCGCCAGCAGCCAAGGGGAAGGGACAGTTTATGGCTACACCTTC.

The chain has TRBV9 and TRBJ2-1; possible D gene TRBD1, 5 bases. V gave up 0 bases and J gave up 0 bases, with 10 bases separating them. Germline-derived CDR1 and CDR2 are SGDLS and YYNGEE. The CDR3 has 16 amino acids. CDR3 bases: TGTGCCAGCAGCGTAGCTAGGGGCAGCTCCTACAATGAGCAGTTCTTC. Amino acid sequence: CASSVARGSSYNEQFF. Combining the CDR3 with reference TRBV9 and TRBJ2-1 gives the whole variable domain DSGVTQTPKHLITATGQRVTLRCSPRSGDLSVYWYQQSLDQGLQFLIQYYNGEERAKGNILERFSAQQFPDLHSELNLSSLELGDSALYFCASSVARGSSYNEQFFGPGTRLTVL.

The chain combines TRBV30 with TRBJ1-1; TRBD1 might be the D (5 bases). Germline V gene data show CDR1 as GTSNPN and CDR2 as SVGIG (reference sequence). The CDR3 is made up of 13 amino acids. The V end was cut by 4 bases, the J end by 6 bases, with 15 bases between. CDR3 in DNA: TGTGCCTGGACCTCCTGGGGGGGAGCTGAAGCTTTCTTT. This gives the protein CAWTSWGGAEAFF.